This T cell receptor beta chain emerged from a study of CD8+CD57+ T cells in acquired aplastic anemia. Study information: DNA recovered from sorted CD4+ and CD8+ cells had a mean of around 3.2 ug. Study-level findings and limits: For CD8+ Simpson's diversity, patients and controls showed no significant difference. Overlapping CD8+ CDR3 repertoires of patients and controls contained approximately 29 shared sequences.

Regarding this clonotype: What it recognizes is unknown.

CDR3 and TCR beta VDJ profiling relied on a genomic DNA template. TCRdb re-analysed the reads in MiXCR, keeping a single row per CDR3 protein. The table lists 400,000 to 600,000 distinct CDR3 sequences, roughly 34% of them singletons. The patients chosen for sequencing had shown expansion of CD8+CD57+ cells (detected by flow cytometry). Untreated patients provided the blood samples, with no therapy given before sampling. This CDR3 is built from 13 residues. V lost 0 bases and J 1 base, leaving 7 bases between the germline ends. Germline CDR1 reads DFQATT; CDR2 reads SNEGSKA (reference sequence). The sequenced material came from sorted CD4+, CD8+, or CD8+CD57+ T cells (not recorded which) from PBMCs. This sequence was found in a human donor with aplastic anemia. The chain links TRBV20-1 to TRBJ2-7; D is possibly TRBD1 (5 bases). The CDR3 sequence is CSARDPGSYEQYF. CDR3 DNA sequence: TGCAGTGCTAGAGATCCAGGGTCCTACGAGCAGTACTTC.